Sequencing of this T cell receptor beta chain was carried out in a study of blood T cell repertoires in COVID-19. Study as a whole: Whether acute or convalescent, the COVID-19 samples came from the United States, Italy and Spain. T cells, B-cell-depleted T cells, or PBMCs supplied cDNA or gDNA.

TCRdb's copy holds only in-frame clones and misses some; the assay was immunoSEQ multiplex PCR. The table shows tens of thousands of clones, with around nine tenths occurring only once. This clone was counted a single time. The germline CDR1 and CDR2 sequences are SGHRS and YFSETQ. Trimming cost V 4 bases and J 4 bases; bases outside gene matches: 2. The CDR3 loop spans 13 amino acids. This TCR was sampled from a man in his fifties or sixties with acute or convalescent COVID-19. The chain recombines TRBV5-1 with TRBJ1-5, with 7 positions matching TRBD1. Source material: peripheral blood. In nucleotides, the CDR3 is TGCGCCAGCAGCCCACAGGGGAATCAGCCCCAGCATTTT. Its protein is CASSPQGNQPQHF.